This T cell receptor (beta chain) was observed in a study of blood T cell repertoires in COVID-19 (dated by TCRdb to 2018 to 2020). For context, the study as a whole: Samples covering the acute and convalescent phases of COVID-19 were provided by collaborators in the United States, Italy and Spain. The material from the prospective study consisted of cDNA or gDNA derived from T cells, B-cell-depleted T cells, or PBMCs. Deeply sampled blood TCRbeta repertoires from subjects exposed to, actively infected with, or recovered from COVID-19 were included in the dataset. The repertoires were made available in a free public database intended to serve as a resource for research on the immune response to SARS-CoV-2. Samples came from the ongoing ImmuneRACE study (first 160 participants) plus 1,254 subjects from 6 global collaborators. Nearly every sample came with metadata listing a de-identified subject ID, COVID-19 status, age in years and sex. HLA class I and class II types, where available, came from metadata supplied by the sample provider rather than from assay-based typing.

Details on this clone: Its target antigen remains unknown. Nothing much larger sits one base from this clone, and base qualities are not available.

TCRbeta CDR3 regions were amplified from genomic DNA using the immunoSEQ Assay, a bias-controlled multiplex PCR. Concerning the study's data processing: The number of nucleated cells in each sample was estimated by amplification of reference gene primers within the assay. To quantify the absolute abundance of each unique TCRbeta CDR3 rearrangement, sequence reads were collapsed and filtered. For each sample, productive Simpson clonality was calculated as the square root of Simpson's diversity index across productive rearrangements. TCRdb obtained this table from immuneACCESS and retained in-frame rearrangements with V and J assigned. These tables miss some clones; where compared with another copy, unresolved V genes account for less than half of the shortfall, and the remainder is unexplained. The D gene and trimming were derived from the DNA, and the V and J assignments and clone size from that table. The sample table shows 220,000 or so clones, and about 86% are seen once. The ten largest clones take up 10% of the sample.

Beyond this particular receptor, the publication reports: How much clinical and demographic metadata was included differed by source and by participant, and the metadata was provided uncurated.

In Seattle, one collaborating source enrolled patients while the infection was active and tracked those patients longitudinally over the course of disease. Each collaborating institution followed its own protocols to collect whole blood in K2EDTA tubes. For TCRbeta analysis, collaborator samples were shipped as frozen whole blood, as isolated PBMCs, or as DNA extracted from either sample type. Including cysteine and phenylalanine, the CDR3 has 14 amino acids. Of all the DNA, just the CDR3 is kept, 42 bases in frame from base 1. The germline ends are 14 bases apart after V is trimmed by 5 bases and J by 7 bases. From a lookup of the germline V gene (reference sequence), CDR1 and CDR2 are MNHEY and SMNVEV.

The chain is encoded by TRBV27 joined to TRBJ1-4; TRBD1 might be the D gene, on 6 matching bases. This clonotype was obtained from a woman aged 50 to 65 with COVID-19, enrolled during active disease. Sequencing input: peripheral blood. In nucleotides, the sequence is TGTGCCAGCAGTCATCAGGGGAATGGTGAAAAACTGTTTTTT. This codes for CASSHQGNGEKLFF.